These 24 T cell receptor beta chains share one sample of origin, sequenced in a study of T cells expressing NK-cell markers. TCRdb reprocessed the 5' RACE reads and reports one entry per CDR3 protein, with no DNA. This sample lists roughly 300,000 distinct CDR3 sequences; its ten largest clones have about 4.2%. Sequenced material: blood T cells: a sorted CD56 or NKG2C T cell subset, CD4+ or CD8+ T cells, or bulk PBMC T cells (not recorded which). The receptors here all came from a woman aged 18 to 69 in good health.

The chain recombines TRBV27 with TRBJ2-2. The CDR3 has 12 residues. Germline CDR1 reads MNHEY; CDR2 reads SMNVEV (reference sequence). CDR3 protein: CASGRNTGELFF.

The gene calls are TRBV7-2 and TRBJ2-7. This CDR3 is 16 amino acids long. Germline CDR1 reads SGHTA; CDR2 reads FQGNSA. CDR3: CASSLEVSISSYEQYF.

CDR3 sequence reads: CSVGPNTEAFF. The chain joins TRBV29-1 to TRBJ1-1. Germline V CDR1 and CDR2: SQVTM, ANQGSEA. The CDR3 is made up of 11 amino acids.

CDR3: CSARDRTYGNTIYF. This rearrangement joins TRBV20-1 to TRBJ1-3. Germline lookup yields CDR1 DFQATT and CDR2 SNEGSKA (reference sequence). This CDR3 spans 14 amino acids.

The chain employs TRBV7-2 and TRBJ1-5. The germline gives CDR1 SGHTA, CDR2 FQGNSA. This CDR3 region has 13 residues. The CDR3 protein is CASSLASDQPQHF.

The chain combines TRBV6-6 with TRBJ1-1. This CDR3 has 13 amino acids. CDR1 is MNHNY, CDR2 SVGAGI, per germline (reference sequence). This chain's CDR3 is CASSATENTEAFF.

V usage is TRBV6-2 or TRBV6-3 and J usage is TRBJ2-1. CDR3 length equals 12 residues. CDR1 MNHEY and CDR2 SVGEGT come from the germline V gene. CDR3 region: CASSYLANEQFF.

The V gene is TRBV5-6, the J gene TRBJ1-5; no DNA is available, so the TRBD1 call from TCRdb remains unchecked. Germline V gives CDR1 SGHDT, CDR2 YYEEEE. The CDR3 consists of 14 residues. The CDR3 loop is CASSLPGPNQPQHF.

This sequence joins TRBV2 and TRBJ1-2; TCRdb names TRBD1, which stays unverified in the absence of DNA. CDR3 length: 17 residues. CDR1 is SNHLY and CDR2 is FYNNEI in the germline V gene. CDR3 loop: CASKSSGTGFSNYGYTF.

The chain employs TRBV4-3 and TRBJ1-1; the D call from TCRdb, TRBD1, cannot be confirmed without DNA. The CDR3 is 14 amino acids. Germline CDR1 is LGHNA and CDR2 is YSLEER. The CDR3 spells CASSNLQGNTEAFF.

The CDR3 region is CSVEPRAGGSSEQFF. The chain is built from TRBV29-1 and TRBJ2-1; TCRdb gives TRBD1 as the D gene, but with no DNA this cannot be confirmed. Germline CDR1 and CDR2: SQVTM and ANQGSEA. The CDR3 spans 15 residues.

CDR3 protein: CSALQGAWADTQYF. The J gene is TRBJ2-3, the V gene TRBV20-1; the D call of TRBD1 rests on TCRdb alone, since no DNA is present to check it. CDR1 and CDR2 (germline): DFQATT, SNEGSKA (reference sequence). CDR3 size: 14 residues.

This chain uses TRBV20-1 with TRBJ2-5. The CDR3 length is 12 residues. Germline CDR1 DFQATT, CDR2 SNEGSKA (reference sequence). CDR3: CSATIQGETQYF.

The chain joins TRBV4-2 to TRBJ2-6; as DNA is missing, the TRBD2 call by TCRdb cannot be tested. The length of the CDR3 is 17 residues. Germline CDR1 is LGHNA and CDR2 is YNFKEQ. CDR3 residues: CASSQEGTSSGANVLTF.

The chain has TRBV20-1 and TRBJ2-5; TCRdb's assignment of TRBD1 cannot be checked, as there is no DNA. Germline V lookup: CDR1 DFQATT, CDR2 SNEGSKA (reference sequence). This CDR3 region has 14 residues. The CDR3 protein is CSAKLGTSKETQYF.

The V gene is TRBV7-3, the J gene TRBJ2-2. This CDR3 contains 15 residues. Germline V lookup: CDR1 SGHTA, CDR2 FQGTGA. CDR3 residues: CASSLTQDYTGELFF.

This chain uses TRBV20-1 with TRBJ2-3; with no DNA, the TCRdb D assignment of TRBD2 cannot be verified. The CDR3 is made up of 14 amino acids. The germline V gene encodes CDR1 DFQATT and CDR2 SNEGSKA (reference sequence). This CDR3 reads CSAAASGSTDTQYF.

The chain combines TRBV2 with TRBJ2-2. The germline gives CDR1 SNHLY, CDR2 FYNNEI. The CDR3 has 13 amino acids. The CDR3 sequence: CASSEDLVLELFF.

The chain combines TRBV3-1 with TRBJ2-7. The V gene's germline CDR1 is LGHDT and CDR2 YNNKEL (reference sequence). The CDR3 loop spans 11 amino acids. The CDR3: CASSQDYEQYF.

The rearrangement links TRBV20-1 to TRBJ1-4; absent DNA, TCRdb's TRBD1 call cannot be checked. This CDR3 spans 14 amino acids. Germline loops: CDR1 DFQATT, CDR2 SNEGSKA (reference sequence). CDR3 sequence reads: CSAQTGTGGEKLFF.

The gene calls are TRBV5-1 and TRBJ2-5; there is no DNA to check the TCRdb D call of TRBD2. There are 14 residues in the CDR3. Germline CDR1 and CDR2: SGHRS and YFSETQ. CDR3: CASSQGLPQETQYF. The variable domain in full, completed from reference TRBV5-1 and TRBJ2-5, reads KAGVTQTPRYLIKTRGQQVTLSCSPISGHRSVSWYQQTPGQGLQFLFEYFSETQRNKGNFPGRFSGRQFSNSRSEMNVSTLELGDSALYLCASSQGLPQETQYFGPGTRLLVL.

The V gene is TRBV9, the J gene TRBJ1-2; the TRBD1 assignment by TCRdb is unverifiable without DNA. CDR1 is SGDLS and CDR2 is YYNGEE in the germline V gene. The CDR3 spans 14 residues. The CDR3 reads CASSVDSGGYGYTF.

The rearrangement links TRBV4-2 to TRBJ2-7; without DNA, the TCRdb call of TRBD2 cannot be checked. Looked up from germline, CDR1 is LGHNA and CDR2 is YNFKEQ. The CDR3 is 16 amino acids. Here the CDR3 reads CASSPTVAGDLYEQYF.

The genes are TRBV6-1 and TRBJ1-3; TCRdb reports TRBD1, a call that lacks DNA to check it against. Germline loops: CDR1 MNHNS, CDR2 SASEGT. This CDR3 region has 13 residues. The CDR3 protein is CASRRQGADTIYF.